Listed below are T cell receptor beta chains from one sample, sequenced in a study of blood T cell repertoires in COVID-19. The table came from immunoSEQ multiplex PCR; TCRdb's copy has only in-frame clones and leaves some out. The repertoire consists of roughly 290,000 clones, with approximately 83% occurring once and the leading ten covering 3.5% to 4.5%. Sequenced sample: PBMCs or T cells enriched from blood (not recorded which). These receptors were obtained from a woman aged 30 to 39 who had recovered from COVID-19. The CDR3 runs from the conserved cysteine through the conserved F or W. The D gene is left open where the match is weak. Clone size appears in some rows only: once, few, many, or a class for an expanded clone.

>TRBV11-1|.|.|TRBJ2-1
CAVRRTGNYNEQFF
TGTGCCGTCCGCCGAACGGGAAACTACAATGAGCAGTTCTTC
>TRBV2|.|.|TRBJ2-5
CASSEALGGRETQYF
TGTGCCAGCAGTGAAGCCCTAGGGGGAAGAGAGACCCAGTACTTC
>TRBV15|.|.|TRBJ2-1
CATSLRLALYNEQFF
TGTGCCACCAGCCTAAGGCTAGCGCTCTACAATGAGCAGTTCTTC
>TRBV30|.|few|TRBJ1-5
CAARGSYSNQPQHF
TGTGCCGCTAGGGGTAGTTATAGCAATCAGCCCCAGCATTTT
>TRBV18|.|.|TRBJ1-1
CASSPRGGPMNTEAFF
TGTGCCAGCTCACCAAGGGGGGGGCCTATGAACACTGAAGCTTTCTTT
>TRBV9|TRBD1|.|TRBJ1-6
CASSAGGPLHF
TGTGCCAGCAGCGCAGGGGGCCCCCTCCACTTT
>TRBV7-8|TRBD1|.|TRBJ1-4
CASSLKSGTGYNEKLFF
TGTGCCAGCAGCCTCAAGTCCGGGACAGGGTATAATGAAAAACTGTTTTTT
>TRBV25-1|TRBD2|.|TRBJ2-3
CVVVLPAGRAYTQYF
TGTGTCGTCGTTCTCCCAGCCGGGAGGGCTTATACGCAGTATTTT
>TRBV6-5|.|.|TRBJ1-3
CASEPGGSSDTIYF
TGTGCCAGCGAGCCGGGGGGATCGTCGGACACCATATATTTT
>TRBV5-1|.|.|TRBJ2-5
CASSFSLAGQETQYF
TGCGCCAGCAGCTTCAGTCTAGCTGGCCAAGAGACCCAGTACTTC
>TRBV7-6|.|.|TRBJ2-2
CASSPDRATGELFF
TGTGCCAGCAGTCCGGACAGAGCCACCGGGGAGCTGTTTTTT
>TRBV9|.|.|TRBJ1-2
CASNLGRSGSHGYTF
TGTGCCAGCAACCTCGGTAGGTCGGGGAGTCATGGCTACACCTTC